The 22 T cell receptor beta chains in this list originate from one sample, sequenced in a study of regulatory T cells in long-lasting Graves disease. Library construction for TCR beta used iRepertoire HTBI primers and Arm-PCR of CDR3 regions. TCRdb re-called the multiplex PCR reads through MiXCR, storing one row per CDR3 protein. The data show some 230,000 distinct CDR3 sequences, 15% to 20% seen once. The time point here: newly diagnosed GD, antithyroid drugs for less than 3 months. RNA isolated from PBMCs was used to make the TCR library. Source: peripheral blood mononuclear cells (PBMCs), taken at new diagnosis, from a patient treated with antithyroid drugs. These receptor sequences come from a female donor with Graves disease.

This clonotype has a count of ten or more. The V and J genes are TRBV3-1 and TRBJ1-5; D gene unclear. The CDR3 is 14 residues long. The V gene's germline CDR1 is LGHDT and CDR2 YNNKEL (reference sequence). Trimming took off 1 base at V and 8 bases at J, with 12 bases between the two ends. The CDR3 sequence is CASSQGRPQEPQHF. Here the CDR3 DNA reads TGTGCCAGCAGCCAAGGGCGGCCCCAGGAGCCCCAGCATTTT.

This clonotype was picked up many times. The chain combines TRBV27 with TRBJ1-6; D not certain. CDR1 MNHEY and CDR2 SMNVEV come from the germline V gene (reference sequence). CDR3 length equals 15 residues. Trimming took 5 bases from V and 0 from J, leaving 8 bases between them. This CDR3 is CASSRESSYNSPLHF. The CDR3 coding sequence is TGTGCCAGCAGTAGAGAGAGCTCCTATAATTCACCCCTCCACTTT.

V gene TRBV4-3 combines with J gene TRBJ1-4; the match to TRBD1 covers 7 bases. This CDR3 is 17 amino acids long. The germline gives CDR1 LGHNA, CDR2 YSLEER. The trim removed 1 base at V and 3 bases at J, leaving 8 bases unmatched. CDR3 in amino acids: CASSQATGRTPNEKLFF. CDR3 coding DNA: TGCGCCAGCAGCCAAGCGACAGGGCGGACCCCTAATGAAAAACTGTTTTTT.

This clonotype was seen at least ten times. The V gene is TRBV12-3 or TRBV12-4, the J gene TRBJ2-1; 7 bases match TRBD1. The CDR3 is 13 amino acids. Trimming cost V 5 bases and J 6 bases; bases outside gene matches: 4. The CDR3 spells CASSETGVNEQFF. In nucleotides, the CDR3 is TGTGCCAGCAGTGAAACAGGGGTCAATGAGCAGTTCTTC.

This clonotype has only a few counts. A much bigger clone sits one base away, suggesting this may be a read error. The rearrangement uses TRBV28 and TRBJ2-7, with D hard to call. Germline loops: CDR1 MDHEN, CDR2 SYDVKM. This CDR3 spans 14 amino acids. CDR3 protein: CASSFVGNSYGQYF. The CDR3, as DNA: TGTGCCAGCAGTTTCGTTGGCAACTCCTACGGGCAGTACTTC.

This clonotype came up many times. The chain has TRBV7-2 and TRBJ2-3; 9 bases align to TRBD2. V was pared by 3 bases and J by 4 bases, with 11 bases of the junction left unmatched. This CDR3 is 17 amino acids long. Germline CDR1 is SGHTA and CDR2 is FQGNSA. In DNA form, the CDR3 reads TGTGCCAGCAGCTTGGCCCCCGGGACTAGCCGTCCAGATACGCAGTATTTT. It encodes CASSLAPGTSRPDTQYF.

V gene TRBV12-3 or TRBV12-4 combines with J gene TRBJ2-6; 10 nucleotides align to TRBD1. V shed 6 bases, J shed 2 bases, and the junction held 4 bases outside the gene matches. The CDR3 totals 16 residues. In DNA form, the CDR3 reads TGTGCCAGCAGAGCCGGGACAGGGGCTGGGGCCAACGTCCTGACTTTC. Translating gives CASRAGTGAGANVLTF.

This clonotype was seen ten or more times. V is TRBV2 and J is TRBJ2-5, with 11 bases identical to TRBD1. This CDR3 has 14 residues. The junction had 4 bases not matched to a gene; V was cut back by 6 bases and J by 4 bases. CDR1 is SNHLY and CDR2 is FYNNEI in the germline V gene. In DNA, the CDR3 is TGTGCCAGCAGATGGACAGGGGGCGGAGAGACCCAGTACTTC. Its protein is CASRWTGGGETQYF.

This clonotype came up a few times. The chain links TRBV4-1 to TRBJ2-1; 7 nucleotides agree with TRBD1. CDR1 and CDR2 from the germline V gene are MGHRA and YSYEKL. The CDR3 covers 16 residues. The junction had 7 bases not matched to a gene; V was cut back by 3 bases and J by 2 bases. CDR3 bases: TGCGCCAGCAGCCAGGTGACAGGGTCAGCCTACAATGAGCAGTTCTTC. It codes for CASSQVTGSAYNEQFF.

Ten or more counts support this clonotype. The V gene is TRBV20-1, the J gene TRBJ2-3; D is possibly TRBD1 (6 bases). Germline V gene data show CDR1 as DFQATT and CDR2 as SNEGSKA (reference sequence). Trimming left V 0 bases short and J 2 bases short, with 12 bases between. This CDR3 spans 15 amino acids. CDR3 loop: CSAREMGAHTDTQYF. For the CDR3, the DNA is TGCAGTGCTAGAGAAATGGGGGCACACACAGATACGCAGTATTTT.

This clonotype appeared many times. V usage is TRBV7-9 and J usage is TRBJ2-3, with D possibly being TRBD2 (5 bases). Germline V gene sequence: CDR1 SEHNR, CDR2 FQNEAQ (reference sequence). V was shortened by 3 bases and J by 7 bases, with 14 bases between the two germline ends. The CDR3 runs 14 residues. The CDR3 reads CASSFAGSIHTQYF. CDR3 DNA: TGTGCCAGCAGCTTTGCGGGCAGCATACATACGCAGTATTTT.

This clonotype showed up many times. The gene calls are TRBV3-1 and TRBJ2-2, with 8 nucleotides matching TRBD2. The length of the CDR3 is 16 residues. The V gene's germline CDR1 is LGHDT and CDR2 YNNKEL (reference sequence). The trim removed 4 bases at V and 6 bases at J, leaving 10 bases unmatched. The CDR3 region has the DNA TGTGCCAGCAGCCCCCCCAATTGGCGGGAGGCCGGGGAGCTGTTTTTT. It translates to CASSPPNWREAGELFF.

Details on this clonotype: With a much larger clone just one base away, this may be a read error. The CDR3 spells CVSSLGTGTGGEQYF. DNA of the CDR3: TGTGTCAGCAGCTTAGGTACCGGGACAGGGGGCGAGCAGTACTTC. This sequence joins TRBV7-2 and TRBJ2-7, with TRBD1 matching 11 bases. Germline values: CDR1 SGHTA, CDR2 FQGNSA. CDR3 length equals 15 residues.

This clonotype has at least ten counts. The chain couples TRBV28 to TRBJ2-7; 7 bases fit TRBD1. The junction had 12 bases not matched to a gene; V was cut back by 5 bases and J by 5 bases. Looked up from germline, CDR1 is MDHEN and CDR2 is SYDVKM. The CDR3 is made up of 15 amino acids. This chain's CDR3 is CASSPDRATLDEQYF. CDR3 DNA: TGTGCCAGCAGTCCCGACAGGGCGACGTTAGACGAGCAGTACTTC.

This clonotype was observed at least ten times. The V call is TRBV7-2, the J call TRBJ2-3, with D possibly matching TRBD2 (6 bases). From germline, CDR1 is SGHTA and CDR2 FQGNSA. Between the trimmed V and J ends, which lost 8 bases and 3 bases, there was a span of 15 bases. The CDR3 runs 14 residues. CDR3 residues: CASGREFRTDTQYF. In DNA form, the CDR3 reads TGTGCCAGCGGCCGGGAGTTTCGAACAGATACGCAGTATTTT.

This clonotype was counted ten times or more. The chain is built from TRBV4-3 and TRBJ2-7; D remains ambiguous. The CDR3 loop spans 14 amino acids. Trimming stripped 0 bases from V and 7 bases from J, with 13 bases between. Germline CDR1 reads LGHNA; CDR2 reads YSLEER. The CDR3 bases are TGCGCCAGCAGCCAAGATTTCTTCTTAGGAGAGCAGTACTTC. It is translated as CASSQDFFLGEQYF.

This clonotype was seen repeatedly, ten times or more. The rearrangement links TRBV19 to TRBJ1-4, with no clear D. The CDR3 runs 12 residues. Germline values: CDR1 LNHDA, CDR2 SQIVND (reference sequence). Trimming removed 9 bases at V and 5 bases at J, with 10 bases between. The CDR3 loop is CASGTENEKLFF. DNA of the CDR3: TGTGCCAGCGGTACGGAGAATGAAAAACTGTTTTTT.

The chain combines TRBV20-1 with TRBJ2-7, with D hard to call. V shed 4 bases and J shed 6 bases, with 19 bases lying between them. The germline V gene encodes CDR1 DFQATT and CDR2 SNEGSKA (reference sequence). The CDR3 extends over 14 amino acids. CDR3 residues: CSANVAYAAGEQYF. CDR3 DNA sequence: TGCAGTGCTAATGTAGCTTACGCCGCCGGCGAGCAGTACTTC.

The sample holds many counts of this clonotype. The chain is built from TRBV7-6 and TRBJ2-3, with D hard to call. Trimming stripped 1 base from V and 3 bases from J, with 8 bases between. Germline V gene sequence: CDR1 SGHVS, CDR2 FNYEAQ. CDR3 length: 14 residues. CDR3 sequence (DNA): TGTGCCAGCAGCTTAGGGCCTAAGACAGATACGCAGTATTTT. Its protein is CASSLGPKTDTQYF.

Comment on this clonotype: This is likely an artifact of a read error, given a far larger clone one base away. The chain combines TRBV11-3 with TRBJ2-7; TRBD1 matches 9 bases. In germline, CDR1 is SGHNT, CDR2 YENEEA. Losses at the gene ends were 6 bases for V and 7 bases for J; bases not matched to a gene: 10. The CDR3 is made up of 14 amino acids. CDR3 nucleotide sequence: TGTGCCAGCAGGGGACAGGGCCCCTACAATGAGCAGTACTTC. Translation: CASRGQGPYNEQYF.

The rearrangement links TRBV20-1 to TRBJ1-1, with 11 bases matching TRBD1. The CDR3 has 14 amino acids. The germline gives CDR1 DFQATT, CDR2 SNEGSKA (reference sequence). J was trimmed by 11 bases and V by 1 base; bases with no gene match: 9. CDR3 DNA: TGCAGTGCTAGAGTTTCCGGGACAGGGGGATCGGCTTTCTTT. Its protein is CSARVSGTGGSAFF.

This clonotype was found many times. This sequence joins TRBV18 and TRBJ2-7; D might be TRBD2 (5 bases). The CDR3 has 16 residues. Per germline, CDR1 KGHSH and CDR2 LQKENI. V lost 2 bases to trimming and J lost 4 bases, with 18 bases between them. CDR3 DNA sequence: TGTGCCAGCTCACCAAAATATACTAGTCTTGAATACGAGCAGTACTTC. Protein product: CASSPKYTSLEYEQYF.